This TCR beta chain is drawn from a study of T cell repertoires in cytomegalovirus infection. Study context: Well-studied HLA-B-restricted epitopes and recently identified HLA-C-restricted epitopes of CMV were both used in the study. Public TCR beta signatures marked donors with CMV infection and the matching HLA.

On this clonotype itself: Its antigen remains unidentified.

Germline V CDR1 and CDR2: MGHRA, YSYEKL. The trim removed 1 base at V and 6 bases at J, leaving 3 bases unmatched. The CDR3 loop spans 14 amino acids. TCRdb passed the reads through MiXCR, listing each CDR3 protein once. Counted here are some 700,000 distinct CDR3 sequences, about 30% occurring once; the ten biggest clones make up roughly 18%. The chain joins TRBV4-1 to TRBJ1-5; 7 positions match TRBD1. This receptor was taken from a human donor in good health (CMV status not recorded). Some clones in this sample may be carry-over from other donors' samples. The source was cultured PBMCs, collected from culture after CMV antigen stimulation. The CDR3 DNA reads TGCGCCAGCAGCCAAGTGGCAGGGGGTCAGCCCCAGCATTTT. Amino acids: CASSQVAGGQPQHF.